The rows below give T cell receptor beta chains drawn from one sample of a study of cytomegalovirus exposure and HLA in healthy donors. Only in-frame clones appear in the TCRdb table, and some are missing; sequencing was by immunoSEQ multiplex PCR. The data show fewer than 130,000 clones, 60% to 70% seen once. The sequencing input was PBMCs. Receptors were obtained from a man aged 25-45 years in good health and CMV-seropositive. The CDR3 runs from the conserved cysteine through the conserved F or W. The D gene is left open where the match is weak. Not all rows give a size; the values are once, few, many and, for expanded clones, a class.

V gene,D gene,clone size,J gene,CDR3 DNA,CDR3 protein
TRBV11-2,-,-,TRBJ2-5,TGTGCCAGCAGCCGGGGGGCCGCGTTCGGAGAGACCCAGTACTTC,CASSRGAAFGETQYF
TRBV7-8,-,-,TRBJ1-2,TGTGCCAGCAGCCAACAGTCGAAGGAGGGTGGCTACACCTTC,CASSQQSKEGGYTF
TRBV27,-,-,TRBJ2-1,TGTGCCAGCTGGGGGACACCTTCCTACAATGAGCAGTTCTTC,CASWGTPSYNEQFF
TRBV6-4,TRBD1,-,TRBJ1-2,TGTGCCAGCAGCAGGCCCCAAGGACAGGTACTAACACACTATGGCTACACCTTC,CASSRPQGQVLTHYGYTF
TRBV2,TRBD1,-,TRBJ1-6,TGTGCCATACGACAGGGGGTGGATTCACCCCTCCACTTT,CAIRQGVDSPLHF
TRBV27,TRBD1,-,TRBJ1-5,TGTGCCAGCAGCCGGAGTGGGGACAGGGACCAGCCCCAGCATTTT,CASSRSGDRDQPQHF
TRBV18,-,-,TRBJ2-1,TGTGCCAGCTCACCCTCGGTACTAGGAGTCAATGAGCAGTTCTTC,CASSPSVLGVNEQFF
TRBV10-3,-,few,TRBJ2-7,TGTGCCATCAGTGAGTCCGGGAACTCCTACGAGCAGTACTTC,CAISESGNSYEQYF
TRBV28,TRBD1,few,TRBJ2-3,TGTGCCAGCAGTATGGCAGGGGGAGTCACAGATACGCAGTATTTT,CASSMAGGVTDTQYF
TRBV9,TRBD2,-,TRBJ2-3,TGTGCCAGCAGCGTAGGAGAAGCAGGACTAGCGGGGGGCCGGGGTATCACAGATACGCAGTATTTT,CASSVGEAGLAGGRGITDTQYF
TRBV2,-,-,TRBJ1-5,TGTGCCAGCAGTGAAGGGCAGATAGCCAATCAGCCCCAGCATTTT,CASSEGQIANQPQHF